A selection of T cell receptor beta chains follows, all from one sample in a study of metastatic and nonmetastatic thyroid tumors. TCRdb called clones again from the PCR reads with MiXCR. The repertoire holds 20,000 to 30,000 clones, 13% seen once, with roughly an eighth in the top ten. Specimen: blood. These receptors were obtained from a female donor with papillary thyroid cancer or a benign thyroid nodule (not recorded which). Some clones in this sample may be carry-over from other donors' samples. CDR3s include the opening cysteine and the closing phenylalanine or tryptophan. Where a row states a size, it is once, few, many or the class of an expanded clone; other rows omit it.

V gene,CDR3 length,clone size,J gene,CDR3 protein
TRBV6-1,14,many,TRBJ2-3,CASSKGGGADTQYF
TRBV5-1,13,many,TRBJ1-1,CASTEMGNTEAFF
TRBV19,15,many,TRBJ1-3,CASSTNRHSGNTIYF
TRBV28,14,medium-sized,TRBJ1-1,CASSWGRGSTEAFF
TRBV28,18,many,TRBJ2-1,CASSLLTGLISSYNEQFF
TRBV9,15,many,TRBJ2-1,CASSPGGPTYNEQFF
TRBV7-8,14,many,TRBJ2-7,CASSLGARDYEQYF
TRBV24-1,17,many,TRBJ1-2,CATSDSGPGQDSYGYTF
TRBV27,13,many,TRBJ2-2,CASRSEDIGELFF
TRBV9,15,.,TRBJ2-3,CASSVATGGTDTQYF
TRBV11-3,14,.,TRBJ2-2,CASRKGGSTGELFF
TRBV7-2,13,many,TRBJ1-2,CASSPDVSYGYTF
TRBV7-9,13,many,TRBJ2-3,CASPSATFDTQYF
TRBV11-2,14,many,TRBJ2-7,CASSKGNRGVLTYF
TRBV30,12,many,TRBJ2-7,CAWSLTAYEQYF
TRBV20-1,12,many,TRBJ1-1,CSAEQGRGEAFF
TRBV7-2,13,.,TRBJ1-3,CASSFGPANTIYF
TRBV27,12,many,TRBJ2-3,CASSQRTDTQYF
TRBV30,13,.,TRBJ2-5,CAWRARDWETQYF
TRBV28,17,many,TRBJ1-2,CASSPPEWGAINYGYTF
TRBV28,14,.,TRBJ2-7,CASRPGTRFLEQYF
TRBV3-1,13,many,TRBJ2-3,CASSRTGGDTQYF
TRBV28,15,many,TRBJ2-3,CASSSPSTGLDTQYF
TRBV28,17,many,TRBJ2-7,CASSLTSGRPYSYEQYF
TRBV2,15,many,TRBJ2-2,CASSEDLLNTGELFF
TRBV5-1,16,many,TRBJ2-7,CASSLAGTSGGYEQYF
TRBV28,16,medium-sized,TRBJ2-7,CASVAGGGTGLYEQYF